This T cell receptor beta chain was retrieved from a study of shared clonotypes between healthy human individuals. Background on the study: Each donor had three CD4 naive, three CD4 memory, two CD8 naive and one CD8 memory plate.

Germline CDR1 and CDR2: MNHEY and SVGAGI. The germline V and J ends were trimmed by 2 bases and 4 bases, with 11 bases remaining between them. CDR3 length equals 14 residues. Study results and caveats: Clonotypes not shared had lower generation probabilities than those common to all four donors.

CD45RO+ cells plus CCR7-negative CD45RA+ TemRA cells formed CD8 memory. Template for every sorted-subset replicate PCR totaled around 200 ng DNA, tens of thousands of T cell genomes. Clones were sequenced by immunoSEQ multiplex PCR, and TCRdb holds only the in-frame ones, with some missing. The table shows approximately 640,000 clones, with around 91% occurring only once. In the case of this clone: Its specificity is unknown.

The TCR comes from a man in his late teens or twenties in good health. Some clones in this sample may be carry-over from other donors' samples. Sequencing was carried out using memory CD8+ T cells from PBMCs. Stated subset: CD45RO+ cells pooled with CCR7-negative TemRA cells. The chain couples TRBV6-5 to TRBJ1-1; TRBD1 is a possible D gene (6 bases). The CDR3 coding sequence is TGTGCCAGCAGTTACGGTACAGGGATCACTGAAGCTTTCTTT. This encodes CASSYGTGITEAFF.